This paragraph covers one T cell receptor (beta chain) sequence. The data are from a study of CD8 T cells in Susac syndrome. Reverse transcription of about 0.45 to 1 ug RNA was carried out with random hexamers. TCRdb itself ran the immunoSEQ multiplex PCR reads through MiXCR, one entry per CDR3 protein. The sample carries about 200,000 distinct CDR3 sequences, approximately 90% recorded once. CD8+ and CD4+ blood T cells underwent TCR beta sequencing. From germline, CDR1 is GTSNPN and CDR2 SVGIG (reference sequence). V was pared by 0 bases and J by 2 bases, with 8 bases between. The CDR3 runs to 14 residues.

The clonotype originates from a human donor with multiple sclerosis. The rearrangement uses TRBV30 and TRBJ1-3; weak D call: TRBD1 (6 bases). The specimen sequenced was CD8+ T cells from PBMCs. The CDR3 DNA reads as TGTGCCTGGAGTGTTGGGGGGCCTGGAAACACCATATATTTT. It encodes CAWSVGGPGNTIYF. Combining the CDR3 with reference TRBV30 and TRBJ1-3 gives the whole variable domain SQTIHQWPATLVQPVGSPLSLECTVEGTSNPNLYWYRQAAGRGLQLLFYSVGIGQISSEVPQNLSASRPQDRQFILSSKKLLLSDSGFYLCAWSVGGPGNTIYFGEGSWLTVV.